These T cell receptor beta chains were read from a single sample in a study of blood T cell repertoires in COVID-19. Clones were read by immunoSEQ multiplex PCR, and TCRdb kept only the in-frame ones, dropping some. Among under 150,000 clones listed, roughly 90% were seen once. Sequencing was performed on peripheral blood. The receptors originated from a man between 65 and 79 years old with active COVID-19. The CDR3 runs from the conserved cysteine through the conserved F or W. D genes are given only for firm matches. Rows give clone size only sometimes, using once, few, many, or a class for an expanded clone.

v_gene	d_gene	j_gene	abundance	CDR3nt	CDR3aa
TRBV5-1	.	TRBJ1-1	.	TGCGCCAGCAGGTTTGAGAGGGCGAACACTGAAGCTTTCTTT	CASRFERANTEAFF
TRBV18	.	TRBJ1-4	.	TGTGCCAGCTCACCTGACAGATATGGGCTAGGGCCCGAAAAACTGTTTTTT	CASSPDRYGLGPEKLFF
TRBV11-2	.	TRBJ1-6	few	TGTGCCAGCAGCCTTCTCGGGGGGAATAATTCACCCCTCCACTTT	CASSLLGGNNSPLHF
TRBV7-2	.	TRBJ2-1	.	TGTGCCAGCAGCTTAGCCTTGAGAGGGGAGCAGTTCTTC	CASSLALRGEQFF
TRBV24-1	TRBD2	TRBJ2-1	once	TGTGCCACCAGTGATCGACTAGCGGGAGGGCGGGGTGAGCAGTTCTTC	CATSDRLAGGRGEQFF
TRBV15	.	TRBJ2-1	.	TGTGCCACCAGCCCCCGGTCCTCCTACAATGAGCAGTTCTTC	CATSPRSSYNEQFF
TRBV4-3	TRBD2	TRBJ2-1	.	TGCGCCAGCAGCCATTTAACTAGCGGGAGAGGCGAGAATGAGCAGTTCTTC	CASSHLTSGRGENEQFF
TRBV5-4	TRBD1	TRBJ1-1	.	TGTGCCAGCAGCCAGGACAGGGGTAGCACTGAAGCTTTCTTT	CASSQDRGSTEAFF
TRBV5-1	TRBD1	TRBJ1-2	few	TGCGCCAGCAGCCCTCTGACAGGGGGAGATGGCTACACCTTC	CASSPLTGGDGYTF
TRBV7-9	TRBD1	TRBJ2-7	.	TGTGCCAGCAGCCCGAGGACAGGCGCCTACGAGCAGTACTTC	CASSPRTGAYEQYF
TRBV28	.	TRBJ2-1	.	TGTGCCAGCAGTCCCTCGACAGGCGTACAGGGTGAGCAGTTCTTC	CASSPSTGVQGEQFF
TRBV5-1	TRBD2	TRBJ2-1	.	TGCGCCAGCAGCTTGGGACTAGCGGGAGGGAGCAATGAGCAGTTCTTC	CASSLGLAGGSNEQFF
TRBV6-5	.	TRBJ2-7	.	TGTGCCAGCAGGGAGAGAGACGGGGCCTACGAGCAGTACTTC	CASRERDGAYEQYF
TRBV6-5	.	TRBJ2-3	.	TGTGCCAGCACTCAAGGGGGGGAATCTTGGGATACGCAGTATTTT	CASTQGGESWDTQYF
TRBV27	.	TRBJ1-2	.	TGTGCCAGCAGTTTACAGGTTAACTATGGCTACACCTTC	CASSLQVNYGYTF
TRBV3-1/TRBV3-2	.	TRBJ2-1	.	TGTGCCAGCAGCCAAAGGGGTGTAGGGAGGAGCGTCCACAATGAGCAGTTCTTC	CASSQRGVGRSVHNEQFF
TRBV7-3	TRBD1	TRBJ2-2	.	TGTGCCAGCAGCCTCACAGGGGGCGAAGAAGGCGGGGAGCTGTTTTTT	CASSLTGGEEGGELFF
TRBV5-4	.	TRBJ2-1	.	TGTGCCAGCAGCCGGAGCACCGAGCAGTTCTTC	CASSRSTEQFF
TRBV25-1	.	TRBJ1-1	.	TGTGCCAGCAGTTCGGGGACTGAAGCTTTCTTT	CASSSGTEAFF
TRBV28	.	TRBJ1-1	.	TGTGCCAGCAGTTTCTCCCTTTCGGGGAACACTGAAGCTTTCTTT	CASSFSLSGNTEAFF
TRBV28	.	TRBJ1-1	.	TGTGCCAGCTCTCTAAGGGGTGGGAACACTGAAGCTTTCTTT	CASSLRGGNTEAFF
TRBV5-4	.	TRBJ2-3	.	TGTGCCAGCACCACCGCGGGTGCAGATACGCAGTATTTT	CASTTAGADTQYF
TRBV18	TRBD1	TRBJ2-1	.	TGTGCCAGCTCCCCTACTGGGACAGGGGGCAATGAGCAGTTCTTC	CASSPTGTGGNEQFF
TRBV10-1	TRBD1	TRBJ2-5	.	TGCGCCGGCCTCAGACAGGGGAGAGCGTGTGAGACCCAGTACTTC	CAGLRQGRACETQYF
TRBV28	.	TRBJ2-5	once	TGTGCCAGCAGTTTATCCAGAGAGACCCAGTACTTC	CASSLSRETQYF
TRBV9	TRBD1	TRBJ2-1	.	TGTGCCAGCAGCTTCCAGGGGGCCAGCTTCATGAATGAGCAGTTCTTC	CASSFQGASFMNEQFF
TRBV18	.	TRBJ1-4	.	TGTGCCAGCTCACCTGGCTCAACTAATGAAAAACTGTTTTTT	CASSPGSTNEKLFF
TRBV11-3	.	TRBJ1-1	once	TGTGCCAGCAGCTTCTATTATTTAGGAAGGGGCAGGGAGGACACTGAAGCTTTCTTT	CASSFYYLGRGREDTEAFF
TRBV28	.	TRBJ1-2	.	TGTGCCAGCAGTTTATTGCAGGGGACCCACACCTTC	CASSLLQGTHTF
TRBV5-1	.	TRBJ2-7	few	TGCGCCAGCAAGGCGGCGGGCGGTAGCTCCTACGAGCAGTACTTC	CASKAAGGSSYEQYF
TRBV10-1	.	TRBJ2-2	.	TGCGCCAGCAGTGGAAACAGGAACACCGGGGAGCTGTTTTTT	CASSGNRNTGELFF
TRBV15	.	TRBJ2-1	.	TGTGCCACCAGCAGAGTGATAGTGAATGAGCAGTTCTTC	CATSRVIVNEQFF
TRBV19	.	TRBJ1-1	.	TGTGCCAGTTTACCAGGGGTTGAGAGCACTGAAGCTTTCTTT	CASLPGVESTEAFF
TRBV27	.	TRBJ2-7	.	TGTGCCAGCAGTTTACGGAAGGGGAAGGACGAGCAGTACTTC	CASSLRKGKDEQYF
TRBV19	.	TRBJ2-5	.	TGTGCCAGTAGTCTCGGCCCGGGGGAAACCCAGTACTTC	CASSLGPGETQYF
TRBV5-1	.	TRBJ1-4	.	TGCGCCAGCAGCTTGGGGCGGGGGCGACGGGGTACTAATGAAAAACTGTTTTTT	CASSLGRGRRGTNEKLFF
TRBV5-1	.	TRBJ2-7	.	TGCGCCAGCAGCTTGGCTTCAGGGACATCCTACGAGCAGTACTTC	CASSLASGTSYEQYF
TRBV9	.	TRBJ2-3	.	TGTGCCAGCAGCGTGTATTCGGAGTGGGATACGCAGTATTTT	CASSVYSEWDTQYF
TRBV2	TRBD1	TRBJ1-1	.	TGTGCCAGCAGTGAACGACAGGGGGCTAGAACTGAAGCTTTCTTT	CASSERQGARTEAFF
TRBV19	TRBD2	TRBJ2-3	.	TGTGCCAGTAGCAGGACCGGAGCGGGGGAAGATACGCAGTATTTT	CASSRTGAGEDTQYF
TRBV11-2	.	TRBJ1-2	.	TGTGCCAGCAGCCCGTCATTTGGGCAGTCTAGCGGCTACACCTTC	CASSPSFGQSSGYTF
TRBV7-9	TRBD1	TRBJ2-3	.	TGTGCCAGCAGCCCTACAGGGGCAGATACGCAGTATTTT	CASSPTGADTQYF
TRBV28	.	TRBJ1-1	.	TGTGCCAGCTCTCGGCCGGGACAAGTCACTGAAGCTTTCTTT	CASSRPGQVTEAFF
TRBV19	TRBD2	TRBJ2-5	.	TGTGCCAGTAGTACTCCCAACAGCGGGAGGGCCAGTGAGACCCAGTACTTC	CASSTPNSGRASETQYF
TRBV6-5	.	TRBJ2-7	.	TGTGCCAGCAGTACACCGACAGGATACGAGCAGTACTTC	CASSTPTGYEQYF
TRBV5-8	.	TRBJ2-5	.	TGTGCCAGCAGCTCCCCGAGTCAAGAGACCCAGTACTTC	CASSSPSQETQYF
TRBV3-1/TRBV3-2	.	TRBJ2-4	.	TGTGCCAGCAGCAAGTTTCAGGGGCCCAAAAACATTCAGTACTTC	CASSKFQGPKNIQYF
TRBV30	TRBD1	TRBJ1-1	.	TGTGCCTGGGGGGGACAGGGAACCACTGAAGCTTTCTTT	CAWGGQGTTEAFF
TRBV7-2	.	TRBJ1-2	.	TGTGCCAGCAGCTTAGGCCAACCGAGTGGCTACACCTTC	CASSLGQPSGYTF
TRBV7-2	.	TRBJ1-1	.	TGTGCCAGCAGCGTGACCCAGGGGCTGAACACTGAAGCTTTCTTT	CASSVTQGLNTEAFF
TRBV6-5	TRBD1	TRBJ1-6	.	TGTGCCAGCAGTAGCCGGGGACAGAATTCACCCCTCCACTTT	CASSSRGQNSPLHF
TRBV3-1/TRBV3-2	.	TRBJ2-7	.	TGTGCCAGCAGCTTCGGACAGACATCCTACGAGCAGTACTTC	CASSFGQTSYEQYF
TRBV5-1	TRBD2	TRBJ2-5	.	TGCGCCAGCAGCTTGGGCGGGGGTCCAGAGGAGACCCAGTACTTC	CASSLGGGPEETQYF
TRBV5-1	TRBD1	TRBJ1-3	.	TGCGCCAGCAGCCCCGGGACAGACGGAAACACCATATATTTT	CASSPGTDGNTIYF
TRBV28	.	TRBJ1-4	.	TGTGCCAGCAGTGGAGGATTGGGTGAAAAACTGTTTTTT	CASSGGLGEKLFF
TRBV5-1	TRBD2	TRBJ2-3	.	TGCGCCAGCAGCTTGAGGACTAGCGGGTGGGATACGCAGTATTTT	CASSLRTSGWDTQYF
TRBV11-1	TRBD1	TRBJ2-3	.	TGTGCCAGCAGCCTGGGACAGGGGTTGGATACGCAGTATTTT	CASSLGQGLDTQYF
TRBV15	.	TRBJ2-1	.	TGTGCCACCAGCAGGCGTTACAATGAGCAGTTCTTC	CATSRRYNEQFF
TRBV7-2	.	TRBJ1-1	.	TGTGCCAGCAGCTTAGGAGTAACTACCAACACTGAAGCTTTCTTT	CASSLGVTTNTEAFF